This T cell receptor (beta chain) was observed in a study of vaccination effects on CD4 cells after COVID-19. Study-level background: Post-vaccine draws lagged the second dose by a median of 72 days.

Pools of viral peptides were used by the ViraFEST assay to expand antigen-specific CD4+ T cells ahead of sequencing. Investigators separated out CD4+ T cells once around nine days of culture had passed. All participants had two doses of either the BNT162b2 or mRNA-1273 vaccine. Notes on this clone: Its cognate antigen is unknown. Other DNA sequences in this sample translate to the same CDR3.

Germline CDR1 MNHEY, CDR2 SVGAGI. V lost 1 base, J lost 5 bases, and 5 bases lay in between. The CDR3 totals 13 residues. Whole-study results and caveats: In the late period after vaccination, infection- and vaccine-induced clones contracted markedly.

The method was immunoSEQ multiplex PCR; TCRdb's version includes in-frame clones alone and lacks a portion of them. The table has about 64,000 clones, under 80% seen once. The starting material was CD4+ T cells from PBMCs cultured with HCoV-OC43 spike peptides, obtained after COVID-19 vaccination. Subset: HCoV-OC43 spike overlapping peptide pool stimulation. The receptor's source is a human donor who received a COVID-19 vaccine. The chain employs TRBV6-5 and TRBJ2-2; the D call may be TRBD1 or TRBD2 (5 bases each). The CDR3 loop is CASSYWGTGELFF. DNA for the CDR3: TGTGCCAGCAGTTACTGGGGGACCGGGGAGCTGTTTTTT.